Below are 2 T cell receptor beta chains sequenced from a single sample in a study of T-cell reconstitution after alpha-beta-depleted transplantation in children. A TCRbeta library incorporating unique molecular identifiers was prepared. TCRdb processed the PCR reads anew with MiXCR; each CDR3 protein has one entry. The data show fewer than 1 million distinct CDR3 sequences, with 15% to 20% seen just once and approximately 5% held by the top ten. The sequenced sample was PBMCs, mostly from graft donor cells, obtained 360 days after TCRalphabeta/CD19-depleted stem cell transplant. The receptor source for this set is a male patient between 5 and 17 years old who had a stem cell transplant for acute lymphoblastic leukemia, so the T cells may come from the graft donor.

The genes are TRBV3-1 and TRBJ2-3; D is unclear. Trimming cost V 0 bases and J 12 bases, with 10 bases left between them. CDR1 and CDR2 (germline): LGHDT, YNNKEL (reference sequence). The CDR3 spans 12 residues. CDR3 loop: CASSQDRLVQYF. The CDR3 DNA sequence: TGTGCCAGCAGCCAAGATCGCCTAGTTCAGTATTTT.

The CDR3: CASSQNINTEAFF. The CDR3 DNA follows: TGTGCCAGCAGCCAGAATATCAACACTGAAGCTTTCTTT. The chain combines TRBV7-9 with TRBJ1-1, with D hard to call. Germline loops: CDR1 SEHNR, CDR2 FQNEAQ (reference sequence). The V end lost 5 bases, the J end lost 2 bases, and 9 bases lay between the germline ends. The CDR3 is made up of 13 amino acids.